This record looks at one TCR beta chain sequence and its context. Its antigen is undetermined. The sample is drawn from a study of T cells expressing NK-cell markers. The overall study: Each TCR beta repertoire originated in sorted T cells that were CD3+CD56+NKG2C+, CD3+CD56+NKG2C- or CD3+CD56-NKG2C+. The eight sequenced donors comprised seven who were HCMV-seropositive and one who was seronegative. Whole-study findings and limits: It is unclear if expanded NKG2C-expressing clones target HCMV antigens.

What made the TCR beta cDNA was 5'RACE template switching with UMIs. Reprocessing the 5' RACE reads, TCRdb reports a single entry for every CDR3 protein and omits DNA. This sample's table reports about 260,000 distinct CDR3 sequences. The CDR3 extends over 14 amino acids. Germline CDR1 is MDHEN and CDR2 is SYDVKM. Input material: blood T cells: a sorted CD56 or NKG2C T cell subset, CD4+ or CD8+ T cells, or bulk PBMC T cells (not recorded which). J is TRBJ2-4 and V is TRBV28; TCRdb gives TRBD1 as the D gene, but with no DNA this cannot be confirmed. The TCR was taken from a woman aged 18 to 69 in good health. The chain's CDR3 is CASSFWGGGNIQYF.